These 25 T cell receptor beta chains share one sample of origin, sequenced in a study of cytomegalovirus exposure and HLA in healthy donors. PCR used 60 Vbeta primers and 13 Jbeta primers. Profiled with immunoSEQ multiplex PCR; TCRdb holds only in-frame clones, not every one. Of approximately 110,000 clones in the sample, under 80% were seen once. Input material: PBMCs. Receptor source: a woman aged 60-75 years in good health and CMV-seropositive.

This clone was observed once. The gene calls are TRBV2 and TRBJ1-1; D possibly corresponds to TRBD1 (5 bases). The CDR3 contains 13 residues. Trimming cost V 7 bases and J 1 base, with 10 bases left between them. Germline-derived CDR1 and CDR2 are SNHLY and FYNNEI. The CDR3 DNA reads as TGTGCCAGCACGGGGGTACGGAACACTGAAGCTTTCTTT. Residues: CASTGVRNTEAFF.

The chain recombines TRBV4-1 with TRBJ2-3; possibly TRBD2 for D (7 bases). CDR3 length equals 19 residues. From germline, CDR1 is MGHRA and CDR2 YSYEKL. V lost 5 bases and J lost 2, with 26 bases in between. CDR3 coding DNA: TGCGCCAGCAGCAAAGCCCTCGGCGAACGGGGGGCCCTCACAGATACGCAGTATTTT. As protein: CASSKALGERGALTDTQYF.

V usage is TRBV5-1 and J usage is TRBJ2-3; TRBD2 agrees at 11 bases. The ends lost 0 bases at V and 0 bases at J; junction bases unmatched: 6. Germline V gene lookup returns CDR1 SGHRS and CDR2 YFSETQ. The CDR3 loop spans 18 amino acids. The CDR3 is CASSLGHLAGGSTDTQYF. The CDR3 DNA reads as TGCGCCAGCAGCTTGGGTCATCTAGCGGGGGGAAGCACAGATACGCAGTATTTT.

This chain uses TRBV4-1 with TRBJ2-7; possibly TRBD2 for D (5 bases). V lost 3 bases, J lost 0 bases, and 15 bases lay in between. Germline-derived CDR1 and CDR2 are MGHRA and YSYEKL. The CDR3 loop spans 16 amino acids. The CDR3 spells CASSHRADGYSYEQYF. The CDR3 DNA sequence: TGCGCCAGCAGCCACCGAGCGGACGGATACTCCTACGAGCAGTACTTC.

J is TRBJ2-3 and V is TRBV30; 7 bases are a match to TRBD1. Trimming took 6 bases from V and 2 from J; bases not matched to a gene: 8. The germline CDR1 and CDR2 sequences are GTSNPN and SVGIG (reference sequence). CDR3 length equals 14 residues. CDR3 DNA: TGTGCCTGCATCCGGGACAGTGACACAGATACGCAGTATTTT. Its protein product is CACIRDSDTDTQYF.

The J gene is TRBJ2-1, the V gene TRBV19; 7 bases are a match to TRBD2. The germline CDR1 and CDR2 sequences are LNHDA and SQIVND (reference sequence). The J segment lost 7 bases and the V segment lost 3 bases, leaving 9 bases of the junction unmatched. CDR3 length: 15 residues. The CDR3 region is CASSMSGTGMNEQFF. The CDR3 DNA follows: TGTGCCAGTAGTATGAGCGGGACGGGCATGAATGAGCAGTTCTTC.

This clone was detected once. The chain combines TRBV30 with TRBJ2-6; D uncertain. Germline V CDR1 and CDR2: GTSNPN, SVGIG (reference sequence). Deletions cut 1 base from V and 4 bases from J, with 5 bases between. This CDR3 has 13 amino acids. CDR3 sequence (DNA): TGTGCCTGGAGTGGGGCAGGGGCCAACGTCCTGACTTTC. Amino acids: CAWSGAGANVLTF.

In this sample, this clone turned up a few times. The V call is TRBV6-5, the J call TRBJ2-3; possible D gene TRBD2, 5 bases. CDR3 length: 13 residues. Looked up from germline, CDR1 is MNHEY and CDR2 is SVGAGI. The V end lost 6 bases, the J end lost 7 bases, and 14 bases lay between the germline ends. The CDR3 DNA sequence: TGTGCCAGCAGACCGGGGAGTACGCATACGCAGTATTTT. It is translated as CASRPGSTHTQYF.

CDR3 DNA: TGTGCTAGTGACCTAGCGGGGATGAACACTGAAGCTTTCTTT. Its translation is CASDLAGMNTEAFF. The chain employs TRBV12-5 and TRBJ1-1; D is uncertain. V was shortened by 7 bases and J by 0 bases, with 12 bases between the two germline ends. The CDR3 totals 14 residues. The germline gives CDR1 LGHNT, CDR2 FRNRAP. The full variable domain, in which reference TRBV12-5 and TRBJ1-1 provide the parts outside the CDR3, is DARVTQTPRHKVTEMGQEVTMRCQPILGHNTVFWYRQTMMQGLELLAYFRNRAPLDDSGMPKDRFSAEMPDATLATLKIQPSEPRDSAVYFCASDLAGMNTEAFFGQGTRLTVV.

The chain uses TRBV7-9 and TRBJ1-1; TRBD1 is a possible D gene (5 bases). V was clipped by 6 bases and J by 5 bases, with 13 bases between them. Germline-derived CDR1 and CDR2 are SEHNR and FQNEAQ (reference sequence). The CDR3 extends over 13 amino acids. CDR3 bases: TGTGCCAGCAGGACCCAGGGTTCAACTGAAGCTTTCTTT. Protein: CASRTQGSTEAFF.

The chain uses TRBV5-4 and TRBJ1-1; a weak D match, TRBD1 (6 bases). Trimming removed 4 bases from V and 4 bases from J, with 20 bases in between. The CDR3 extends over 16 amino acids. Germline CDR1 and CDR2: SGHNT and YYREEE (reference sequence). For the CDR3, the DNA is TGTGCCAGCAGCCCGGGGGGCCCGGCCCTGATCACTGAAGCTTTCTTT. This encodes CASSPGGPALITEAFF.

The chain combines TRBV4-2 with TRBJ1-1; no clear D gene. The CDR3 consists of 16 residues. Germline CDR1 reads LGHNA; CDR2 reads YNFKEQ. V gave up 0 bases and J gave up 0 bases, with 11 bases separating them. The CDR3 here is CASSQDLSRLNTEAFF. The CDR3 DNA is TGTGCCAGCAGCCAAGATCTCTCTAGATTGAACACTGAAGCTTTCTTT.

The chain combines TRBV4-3 with TRBJ1-2; D perhaps matches TRBD1 (6 bases). Per the germline V gene, CDR1 is LGHNA and CDR2 is YSLEER. V was clipped by 0 bases and J by 1 base, with 9 bases between them. The CDR3 contains 15 residues. DNA for the CDR3: TGCGCCAGCAGCCAAGATCACAGGGATAACTATGGCTACACCTTC. Amino acid sequence: CASSQDHRDNYGYTF.

The genes are TRBV5-1 and TRBJ1-4; TRBD1 matches at 11 bases. The germline gives CDR1 SGHRS, CDR2 YFSETQ. V lost 7 bases to trimming and J lost 8 bases; unmatched junction nucleotides: 10. This CDR3 is built from 15 residues. CDR3 in DNA: TGCGCCAGCGGCTCGACGGGGACAGGGGGAGAAAAACTGTTTTTT. It is translated as CASGSTGTGGEKLFF. The full variable domain, its missing parts supplied by reference TRBV5-1 and TRBJ1-4, is KAGVTQTPRYLIKTRGQQVTLSCSPISGHRSVSWYQQTPGQGLQFLFEYFSETQRNKGNFPGRFSGRQFSNSRSEMNVSTLELGDSALYLCASGSTGTGGEKLFFGSGTQLSVL.

This clone was counted between two and nine times. The chain links TRBV7-2 to TRBJ2-2, with D possibly matching TRBD2 (6 bases). Looked up from germline, CDR1 is SGHTA and CDR2 is FQGNSA. The CDR3 covers 15 residues. V gave up 2 bases and J gave up 4 bases, with 11 bases separating them. Written as DNA, the CDR3 is TGTGCCAGCAGCTTAAGTCAGGGAGGCACCGGGGAGCTGTTTTTT. Protein product: CASSLSQGGTGELFF.

The chain recombines TRBV9 with TRBJ1-6; TRBD1 is a possible D gene (6 bases). Between the trimmed V and J ends, which lost 5 bases and 8 bases, there was a span of 11 bases. The CDR3 is 13 residues long. CDR1 and CDR2 from the germline V gene are SGDLS and YYNGEE. DNA of the CDR3: TGTGCCAGCAGTGGCAACAGGGATTCACCCCTCCACTTT. Encoded protein: CASSGNRDSPLHF.

The J gene is TRBJ2-7, the V gene TRBV7-6; unclear D gene. The germline V gene encodes CDR1 SGHVS and CDR2 FNYEAQ. With 2 bases removed from V and 2 bases from J, the gap between germline ends came to 13 bases. The CDR3 is made up of 15 amino acids. CDR3 bases: TGTGCCAGCAGCTTATTCCCTAGTTCGCCCTACGAGCAGTACTTC. Translating gives CASSLFPSSPYEQYF.

CDR3 amino acids: CASSLATGGDKEAFF. CDR3 sequence (DNA): TGTGCCAGCAGCTTAGCAACAGGGGGGGATAAGGAAGCTTTCTTT. The chain links TRBV7-9 to TRBJ1-1, with 8 bases matching TRBD1. From germline, CDR1 is SEHNR and CDR2 FQNEAQ (reference sequence). Trimming took 0 bases from V and 8 from J; bases not matched to a gene: 8. The CDR3 has 15 residues. The variable domain in full, completed from reference TRBV7-9 and TRBJ1-1, reads DTGVSQNPRHKITKRGQNVTFRCDPISEHNRLYWYRQTLGQGPEFLTYFQNEAQLEKSRLLSDRFSAERPKGSFSTLEIQRTEQGDSAMYLCASSLATGGDKEAFFGQGTRLTVV.

The rearrangement uses TRBV5-4 and TRBJ2-2; TRBD2 matches 12 bases. Germline V gene sequence: CDR1 SGHNT, CDR2 YYREEE (reference sequence). V shed 6 bases, J shed 7 bases, and the junction held 13 bases outside the gene matches. This CDR3 has 17 amino acids. The DNA of the CDR3 is TGTGCCAGCAACCGAGGGGGTGCGACTAGCGGGGGCGGGGAGCTGTTTTTT. It translates to CASNRGGATSGGGELFF.

The genes are TRBV7-9 and TRBJ2-1, with 11 nucleotides matching TRBD2. V lost 7 bases and J lost 9; bases outside the gene matches: 8. CDR3 size: 14 residues. Germline CDR1 is SEHNR and CDR2 is FQNEAQ (reference sequence). Written as DNA, the CDR3 is TGTGCCAGCATCCAGGGGACTAGCGGTGGTGAGCAGTTCTTC. This sequence encodes CASIQGTSGGEQFF.

This clone was seen a handful of times. This chain joins TRBV19 and TRBJ1-2; D not resolved. V was shortened by 3 bases and J by 5 bases, with 13 bases between the two germline ends. Germline V lookup: CDR1 LNHDA, CDR2 SQIVND (reference sequence). This CDR3 region has 14 residues. In nucleotides, the CDR3 is TGTGCCAGTAGTATCGCGCAGGCCCTATATGGCTACACCTTC. This sequence encodes CASSIAQALYGYTF.

The CDR3 loop reads CASSYSDRQYEQYF. CDR3 bases: TGTGCCAGCAGTTACTCAGACAGGCAGTACGAGCAGTACTTC. The chain links TRBV6-5 to TRBJ2-7, with a weak D call TRBD1 (6 bases). The CDR3 is 14 residues long. The V end lost 0 bases, the J end lost 4 bases, and 10 bases lay between the germline ends. Per the germline V gene, CDR1 is MNHEY and CDR2 is SVGAGI.

The chain links TRBV7-9 to TRBJ1-4; D is uncertain. The V end was cut by 3 bases, the J end by 5 bases, with 7 bases between. This CDR3 has 13 residues. Per the germline V gene, CDR1 is SEHNR and CDR2 is FQNEAQ (reference sequence). CDR3 in DNA: TGTGCCAGCAGCTTTTGGCAGAATGAAAAACTGTTTTTT. It translates to CASSFWQNEKLFF.

The V and J genes are TRBV11-3 and TRBJ2-1; a possible D gene is TRBD2 (5 bases). CDR3 length equals 13 residues. Germline CDR1 and CDR2: SGHNT and YENEEA. V was clipped by 2 bases and J by 10 bases, with 12 bases between them. This CDR3 reads CASSLPPGSEQFF. The CDR3 DNA is TGTGCCAGCAGCTTACCCCCGGGGTCGGAGCAGTTCTTC. The full variable domain, rest sourced from reference TRBV11-3 and TRBJ2-1, is EAGVVQSPRYKIIEKKQPVAFWCNPISGHNTLYWYLQNLGQGPELLIRYENEEAVDDSQLPKDRFSAERLKGVDSTLKIQPAELGDSAVYLCASSLPPGSEQFFGPGTRLTVL.

This clone was detected only a few times. The chain carries TRBV11-1 and TRBJ1-1; 7 nucleotides line up with TRBD1. This CDR3 contains 19 residues. V shed 1 base and J 7 bases; nucleotides not matched to a gene: 21. CDR1 is SGHAT and CDR2 is FQDESV in the germline V gene (reference sequence). The CDR3 DNA is TGTGCCAGCAGCTTAGGACCCCCCCGGACGGTCCCAGGGGGTAGTGAAGCTTTCTTT. It codes for CASSLGPPRTVPGGSEAFF.